These 2 T cell receptor beta chains were all obtained from the same sample, sequenced in a study of CD8 T cells in ankylosing spondylitis. TCRdb re-called the 5' RACE reads with MiXCR, one entry per CDR3 protein. The data contain 150,000 to 250,000 distinct CDR3 sequences, roughly 13% of them singletons. Sequenced sample: blood, either unsorted or a sorted T cell fraction (not recorded which). The origin of the receptors is a male donor with ankylosing spondylitis or in good health (not recorded which).

This sequence joins TRBV27 and TRBJ2-2, with D possibly TRBD2 on 5 matching bases. Trimming removed 1 base at V and 1 base at J, with 13 bases between. This CDR3 spans 17 amino acids. CDR1 and CDR2 from the germline V gene are MNHEY and SMNVEV (reference sequence). CDR3 loop: CASSLYGFEGNTGELFF. In DNA, the CDR3 is TGTGCCAGCAGTTTATATGGATTTGAGGGGAACACCGGGGAGCTGTTTTTT.

In this sample, this clonotype is large. The chain couples TRBV7-9 to TRBJ2-1; D possibly corresponds to TRBD2 (5 bases). The CDR3 has 12 amino acids. Trimming cost V 2 bases and J 7 bases, with 6 bases left between them. CDR1 and CDR2 (germline): SEHNR, FQNEAQ (reference sequence). The CDR3 DNA reads TGTGCCAGCAGCTTAAGAGGGAATGAGCAGTTCTTC. It encodes CASSLRGNEQFF.